The 7 T cell receptor beta chains below come from one sample, sequenced in a study of shared clonotypes between healthy human individuals. The method was immunoSEQ multiplex PCR; TCRdb's version includes in-frame clones alone and lacks a portion of them. In the table there are some 1,100,000 clones, approximately 78% of which are singletons. The specimen sequenced was memory CD4+ T cells from PBMCs. Regarding subset: CD45RA-negative fraction. These receptors were collected from a man younger than 35 in good health. Some clones in this sample may be carry-over from other donors' samples.

V is TRBV7-9 and J is TRBJ2-7; TRBD1 agrees at 7 bases. CDR1 is SEHNR and CDR2 is FQNEAQ in the germline V gene (reference sequence). This CDR3 is 15 amino acids long. The V segment lost 1 base and the J segment 4 bases; nucleotides outside the gene matches: 7. CDR3 in amino acids: CASSLVGVRGYEQYF. DNA of the CDR3: TGTGCCAGCAGCTTAGTAGGGGTCAGGGGGTACGAGCAGTACTTC.

The V call is TRBV7-2, the J call TRBJ2-7; weak D call: TRBD2 (5 bases). CDR1 is SGHTA and CDR2 is FQGNSA in the germline V gene. Between the trimmed V and J ends, which lost 5 bases and 2 bases, there was a span of 13 bases. The CDR3 length is 14 residues. The CDR3 region is CASSVRGRTYEQYF. The CDR3 DNA reads as TGTGCCAGCAGCGTCCGGGGTAGGACCTACGAGCAGTACTTC.

The chain links TRBV6-5 to TRBJ2-1; 8 bases fit TRBD1. The trim removed 6 bases at V and 6 bases at J, leaving 7 bases unmatched. This CDR3 spans 14 amino acids. Germline V gene lookup returns CDR1 MNHEY and CDR2 SVGAGI. The chain's CDR3 is CASRQTGEVNEQFF. The CDR3 DNA sequence: TGTGCCAGCAGACAGACAGGGGAGGTCAATGAGCAGTTCTTC.

This clone was recorded a few times. The CDR3 coding sequence is TGTGCCAGCAGCATTTTACGGACAGGGAAGGGGAGCACTGAAGCTTTCTTT. Amino acids: CASSILRTGKGSTEAFF. The rearrangement joins TRBV7-2 to TRBJ1-1, with 8 bases lining up with TRBD1. CDR3 size: 17 residues. The germline gives CDR1 SGHTA, CDR2 FQGNSA. Unmatched junction bases numbered 15, after V lost 5 bases and J lost 4 bases.

This clone was seen a handful of times. The J gene is TRBJ1-1, the V gene TRBV5-1, with a possible D match to TRBD1 (5 bases). CDR3 length: 16 amino acids. Trimming left V 1 base short and J 0 bases short, with 13 bases between. Germline V gives CDR1 SGHRS, CDR2 YFSETQ. CDR3 bases: TGCGCCAGCAGCTTGTTCGGGGGATACATGAACACTGAAGCTTTCTTT. Amino acid sequence: CASSLFGGYMNTEAFF.

This clone was counted once. The chain is built from TRBV6-8 and TRBJ2-7; D possibly corresponds to TRBD2 (6 bases). This CDR3 region has 15 residues. The germline CDR1 and CDR2 sequences are MNHGY and SAAAGT. V shed 5 bases and J shed 1 base, with 15 bases lying between them. The CDR3 region is CASSVSGSESYEQYF. For the CDR3, the DNA is TGTGCCAGCAGTGTGTCCGGGAGCGAGTCCTACGAGCAGTACTTC.

The chain uses TRBV29-1 and TRBJ2-2; TRBD1 aligns across 8 bases. The CDR3 length is 13 residues. The ends lost 6 bases at V and 6 bases at J; junction bases unmatched: 6. Germline V CDR1 and CDR2: SQVTM, ANQGSEA. The CDR3 DNA follows: TGCAGCGTCCGGACAGGGTCCGCCGGGGAGCTGTTTTTT. Protein: CSVRTGSAGELFF.